This record covers a single TCR beta chain. The antigen is not known. This entry is derived from a study of T cell responses to AZD1222 COVID-19 vaccine. Whole-study findings and limits: White British ancestry dominated among donors, who included more females, and clonal diversity was possibly underestimated. Receipt of two AZD1222 doses was followed by a rise in Spike-specific TCR breadth and depth. Baseline antibody screening turned up just a handful of seropositive AZD1222 recipients.

Germline CDR1 is LNHDA and CDR2 is SQIVND (reference sequence). V was pared by 7 bases and J by 1 base, with 2 bases of the junction left unmatched. The CDR3 is made up of 13 amino acids. Method: immunoSEQ multiplex PCR; TCRdb's copy keeps in-frame clones and lacks some. This table holds some 90,000 clones, roughly nine tenths found once. The chain has TRBV19 and TRBJ1-1; 8 nucleotides align to TRBD1. This sequence originates from an adult in good health. This specimen was peripheral blood, taken on day 0 of AZD1222 vaccination. CDR3 DNA sequence: TGTGCCAGTATAGGACAGGGGAACACTGAAGCTTTCTTT. It translates to CASIGQGNTEAFF.